The sample holds a few counts of the clone carrying this TCR beta chain. What it binds is unknown. The data stem from a study of blood T cells in healthy people across ages. Background on the study: Template switching caught about one barcoded beta molecule for each two T cells.

A second 7 to 11 cycle PCR used barcoded and J-beta primers. TCRdb ran MiXCR on the 5' RACE reads and lists one entry per CDR3 protein. The sample holds about 1 million distinct CDR3 sequences, 40% to 55% seen once. Study outcomes and limitations: Both higher diversity and more naive CD4+ cells marked long-lived donors when set against aged donors. For the donors, CMV status was unknown and possibly confounded expanded clonotype changes.

This receptor was taken from a woman aged 60-70 years in good health. Sequencing was carried out using blood.

The CDR3 sequence: CASSVRPAGEQFF. Here the CDR3 DNA reads TGTGCCAGCAGCGTGCGTCCCGCTGGTGAGCAGTTCTTC. J is TRBJ2-1 and V is TRBV9; D is unclear. Germline CDR1 is SGDLS and CDR2 is YYNGEE. The CDR3 totals 13 residues. V lost 2 bases and J lost 9, with 12 bases in between.